This TCR beta chain was captured in a study of radiation and T cells in renal cell carcinoma. Broader study findings: Dominant CDR3 motifs occupied more repertoire in irradiated than control tumors. Without pretreatment biopsies, baseline tumor clonotype presence was undetermined.

This clone was found once. Its target is not known. The table came from immunoSEQ multiplex PCR; TCRdb's copy has only in-frame clones and leaves some out. The data show roughly 9,600 clones, roughly 60% seen once. Treatment meaning: 15 Gy SBRT to primary tumor, nephrectomy 4 weeks later. Nephrectomy followed 15 Gy stereotactic body radiation by 4 weeks. The tumor was a clear cell renal cell carcinoma. CDR3 size: 15 residues. V lost 8 bases to trimming and J lost 5 bases; unmatched junction nucleotides: 8. CDR1 is SNHLY, CDR2 FYNNEI, per germline. The J gene is TRBJ2-2, the V gene TRBV2; 10 bases fit TRBD2. This TCR came from a woman aged 50 to 65 with renal cell carcinoma. This material consisted of tumor tissue, taken from a patient whose treatment included radiotherapy and nephrectomy. The CDR3 here is CASRGAGGRTGELFF. The CDR3 coding sequence is TGTGCCAGCCGGGGAGCGGGGGGGCGTACCGGGGAGCTGTTTTTT.